This T cell receptor (beta chain) was profiled in a study of neoadjuvant nivolumab and ipilimumab in lung cancer (dated by TCRdb to 2019 to 2021). General notes on the study: Intravenous nivolumab was dosed at 3 mg/kg on days 1, 15 and 29, and in the combination arm ipilimumab 1 mg/kg was added on day 1 only. The major pathologic response (MPR) rate in the intention-to-treat population in each study arm was designated as the primary trial endpoint. The trial treated 44 patients with operable NSCLC: some 23 were randomized to nivolumab monotherapy and 21 to nivolumab plus ipilimumab. The study compared TCR repertoires in pretherapy (baseline) peripheral blood with TCR repertoires in tumors resected at surgery after neoadjuvant immune checkpoint blockade. Seven patients had matched pretherapy and resected tumor pairs analyzed, with four treated with nivolumab and three with nivolumab plus ipilimumab. What the work shows at the level of the full study, not this receptor alone: Greater TCR richness and clonality were observed in resected tumors than in tumor-adjacent uninvolved lung, and increases were observed in more dual-therapy-treated tumors. From pretherapy to surgery, increases in tumor T-cell richness and clonality were observed in three of three dual-therapy tumors but in only two of four nivolumab-treated tumors. A small number of samples underwent TCR sequencing. There was no significant correlation between TCR clonality and pathologic tumor regression, and just a single major-pathologic-response sample was available for the clonality-regression analysis. A positive correlation was observed between pretherapy blood TCR richness and richness in tumors resected after neoadjuvant therapy (Spearman R = 0.82).

Libraries were constructed by the immunoSEQ multiplex PCR assay. On the authors' methods: Repertoires were summarized by richness and clonality, and significantly expanded and contracted clones were identified between pre- and post-therapy samples. TCRdb holds this immuneACCESS table with in-frame rearrangements only. Some clones are missing; in checked studies, unresolved V genes explain under half, and the rest has no known cause. For V, J and clone size, that table is used; D and trimming come from the DNA. This sample has roughly 10,000 clones in its table, and about 74% of those were observed once. 6.5% to 8.5% of the sample belongs to the ten largest clones. What the time point label conveys for this sample: at surgical resection after neoadjuvant nivolumab +/- ipilimumab. Samples were obtained from the phase 2 randomized NEOSTAR trial, in which neoadjuvant nivolumab or nivolumab plus ipilimumab followed by surgery was tested in operable NSCLC.

This clone turned up a few times. What antigen it recognizes has not been identified. There are no base qualities to consult, and no much larger clone falls within one base. The clonotype was recovered from an adult with non-small cell lung cancer. Some clones in this sample may be carry-over from other donors' samples. This sample comprised tumor tissue, obtained after neoadjuvant nivolumab, alone or with ipilimumab, at or shortly before surgery.

The CDR3 in this case is CASSDRGASSYNEQFF. DNA sequence: TGCGCCAGCAGTGATCGGGGGGCGAGCTCCTACAATGAGCAGTTCTTC. The chain couples TRBV10-2 to TRBJ2-1; TRBD2 could be the D gene, as 7 bases match. CDR3 length: 16 amino acids, cysteine to phenylalanine. Of the read, only the CDR3 DNA is kept; its 48 bases are in frame from base 1. V is clipped by 3 bases and J by 0 bases, and the sequence between their germline boundaries is 12 bases long. CDR1 and CDR2 (WSHSY, SAAADI) derive from the germline V gene.